This paragraph covers one TCR beta chain sequence. As yet, its antigen is unknown. Per germline, CDR1 SGHDN and CDR2 FVKESK. V lost 4 bases, J lost 3 bases, and 13 bases lay in between. CDR3 length: 14 residues. This sample is part of a study of T-cell reconstitution after alpha-beta-depleted transplantation in children. General observations from the study: The main origin of T-cell counts and diversity one year after transplant was newly produced T cells. After transplant, high TCRbeta diversity at day 60 in some patients arose from surviving recipient T cells and thymic progenitors. Several hundred rapidly expanded clones from non-depleted graft cells reportedly supplied alpha-beta T cells about two months post-transplant.

Preparing the TCRbeta library involved the use of unique molecular identifiers. TCRdb re-called the PCR reads with MiXCR, one entry per CDR3 protein. The sample includes fewer than 700,000 distinct CDR3 sequences, over 10% of them seen just once. This sequence originates from a male patient younger than 18 who had a stem cell transplant for acute myeloid leukemia, so the T cells may come from the graft donor. This chain joins TRBV14 and TRBJ2-7, with a possible D match to TRBD1 (5 bases). The material sequenced was PBMCs, mostly from graft donor cells, taken 360 days after TCRalphabeta/CD19-depleted stem cell transplant. The CDR3 protein is CASSLGHPLYEQYF. The DNA of the CDR3 is TGTGCCAGCAGCCTTGGACACCCTCTCTACGAGCAGTACTTC.